A single sample gave rise to the 30 T cell receptor beta chains below, sequenced in a study of T cell repertoires in cytomegalovirus infection. TCRdb independently ran MiXCR on the reads; one entry per CDR3 protein. Of roughly 300,000 distinct CDR3 sequences listed, more than 20% are singletons. The sample consisted of PBMCs. These receptors came from a human donor in good health (CMV status not recorded). Some clones in this sample may be carry-over from other donors' samples.

The rearrangement joins TRBV28 to TRBJ2-5; tentatively, D is TRBD1 (5 bases). Germline CDR1 reads MDHEN; CDR2 reads SYDVKM. The germline V and J ends were trimmed by 1 base and 5 bases, with 11 bases remaining between them. This CDR3 contains 14 residues. CDR3 bases: TGTGCCAGCAGTTTATTACAGGTTTGGGAGACCCAGTACTTC. This gives the protein CASSLLQVWETQYF.

This clonotype was found a few times. The J gene is TRBJ2-4, the V gene TRBV28, with D possibly being TRBD1 (5 bases). The CDR3 covers 16 residues. Germline V gene data show CDR1 as MDHEN and CDR2 as SYDVKM. Trimming removed 4 bases at V and 3 bases at J, with 16 bases between. The CDR3 spells CASSSLLAGFKNIQYF. Written as DNA, the CDR3 is TGTGCCAGCAGTTCACTCCTCGCAGGGTTCAAAAACATTCAGTACTTC.

Written as DNA, the CDR3 is TGCGCCAGCAGCCGCCGAGCCGAGGGGGAGCAGTTCTTC. Protein sequence: CASSRRAEGEQFF. This chain uses TRBV4-3 with TRBJ2-1, with D tentatively TRBD1 or TRBD2 (5 bases each). Trimming took 4 bases from V and 10 from J, leaving 14 bases between them. This CDR3 has 13 residues. Germline assignment: CDR1 LGHNA and CDR2 YSLEER.

This chain joins TRBV7-2 and TRBJ1-5, with a tentative D call TRBD1 (5 bases). Trimming left V 6 bases short and J 5 bases short, with 17 bases between. The germline V gene encodes CDR1 SGHTA and CDR2 FQGNSA. The CDR3 sequence is 15 residues long. The CDR3 spells CASRPGDSFYQPQHF. The CDR3 DNA reads as TGTGCCAGCAGACCAGGAGACAGTTTTTATCAGCCCCAGCATTTT.

This clonotype was found many times. V usage is TRBV7-3 and J usage is TRBJ2-3; 12 nucleotides align to TRBD2. This CDR3 has 17 residues. Germline V gives CDR1 SGHTA, CDR2 FQGTGA. V shed 0 bases and J 1 base; nucleotides not matched to a gene: 2. The CDR3 DNA reads as TGTGCCAGCAGCTTAACCGCTAGCGGGAGGGGCACAGATACGCAGTATTTT. This codes for CASSLTASGRGTDTQYF.

This clonotype came up a few times. The V call is TRBV29-1, the J call TRBJ2-3; 8 bases map to TRBD2. Looked up from germline, CDR1 is SQVTM and CDR2 is ANQGSEA. Germline trimming cut 3 bases from V and 7 bases from J; bases unmatched to any gene: 12. The CDR3 extends over 15 amino acids. The CDR3 DNA reads TGCAGCGTTGAGATGGGAGCGGGAGCGCAAAATACGCAGTATTTT. This sequence encodes CSVEMGAGAQNTQYF.

This chain connects TRBV19 to TRBJ1-5; D call uncertain. From germline, CDR1 is LNHDA and CDR2 SQIVND (reference sequence). Trimming left V 6 bases short and J 0 bases short, with 12 bases between. The length of the CDR3 is 15 residues. CDR3 loop: CASRILRGSNQPQHF. DNA for the CDR3: TGTGCCAGTAGGATACTCCGGGGTAGCAATCAGCCCCAGCATTTT.

This clonotype showed up just a few times. The CDR3 DNA follows: TGTGCCAGCAGCTTAGGGGAGGAGCAGCCCCAGCATTTT. This sequence encodes CASSLGEEQPQHF. The rearrangement joins TRBV11-1 to TRBJ1-5; no definite D call. The length of the CDR3 is 13 residues. Trimming cost V 1 base and J 7 bases, with 8 bases left between them. In germline, CDR1 is SGHAT, CDR2 FQDESV (reference sequence).

This clonotype was counted once. No conserved phenylalanine or tryptophan is present at the end of the CDR3, so a read error is the likely explanation. V is TRBV30 and J is TRBJ1-2; 9 bases line up with TRBD1. Germline CDR1 GTSNPN, CDR2 SVGIG (reference sequence). There are 14 residues in the CDR3. Trimming took 2 bases from V and 7 from J; bases not matched to a gene: 8. CDR3 nucleotides: TGTGCCTGGAGTCCCTCGGACAGGGGAAGTGGCTACACCATC. Protein: CAWSPSDRGSGYTI.

The rearrangement uses TRBV7-6 and TRBJ2-3; the D gene is possibly TRBD1 (6 bases). Germline V lookup: CDR1 SGHVS, CDR2 FNYEAQ. Deletions cut 6 bases from V and 0 bases from J, with 13 bases between. The CDR3 is 15 residues long. The DNA of the CDR3 is TGTGCCAGCAGTCCAGGGGTGGACAGCACAGATACGCAGTATTTT. Its protein product is CASSPGVDSTDTQYF.

The rearrangement joins TRBV2 to TRBJ2-7, with 8 bases aligning to TRBD1. From germline, CDR1 is SNHLY and CDR2 FYNNEI. The CDR3 spans 14 residues. Losses at the gene ends were 9 bases for V and 6 bases for J; bases not matched to a gene: 13. The CDR3 region is CASLVGQVGGEQYF. For the CDR3, the DNA is TGTGCCAGTCTCGTGGGACAGGTAGGAGGCGAGCAGTACTTC.

This chain uses TRBV12-3 or TRBV12-4 with TRBJ2-1; D remains ambiguous. This CDR3 spans 15 amino acids. V was cut by 4 bases and J by 3 bases, with 13 bases left in between. The CDR3 coding sequence is TGTGCCAGCAGTTCGCGAGAGAAGAACTACAATGAGCAGTTCTTC. Its protein is CASSSREKNYNEQFF.

This chain uses TRBV19 with TRBJ1-1, with D uncertain. The CDR3 covers 13 residues. V dropped 3 bases and J dropped 4 bases, with 9 bases sitting between them. Germline CDR1 LNHDA, CDR2 SQIVND (reference sequence). This chain's CDR3 is CASSIMVGTEAFF. DNA for the CDR3: TGTGCCAGTAGTATTATGGTTGGCACTGAAGCTTTCTTT.

This clonotype was seen repeatedly, ten times or more. A single base separates this from a much larger clone, so it may be a read error. The rearrangement uses TRBV7-8 and TRBJ2-5; a weak D match, TRBD1 (6 bases). Trimming removed 1 base at V and 5 bases at J, with 8 bases between. CDR3 length: 13 residues. Germline CDR1 reads SGHVS; CDR2 reads FQNEAQ. CDR3: CASSLGRGETQYF. DNA of the CDR3: TGTGCCAGCAGCTTAGGCAGGGGTGAGACCCAGTACTTC.

CDR3 amino acids: CASSEQQGNYGYTF. The CDR3 DNA is TGTGCCAGCAGTGAACAACAGGGGAACTATGGCTACACCTTC. V is TRBV2 and J is TRBJ1-2, with 7 bases lining up with TRBD1. Germline CDR1 and CDR2: SNHLY and FYNNEI. This CDR3 is built from 14 residues. V lost 2 bases, J lost 2 bases, and 2 bases stayed unmatched. Full variable domain (rest looked up from reference TRBV2 and TRBJ1-2): EPEVTQTPSHQVTQMGQEVILRCVPISNHLYFYWYRQILGQKVEFLVSFYNNEISEKSEIFDDQFSVERPDGSNFTLKIRSTKLEDSAMYFCASSEQQGNYGYTFGSGTRLTVV.

This clonotype turned up a few times. The chain couples TRBV18 to TRBJ2-2; no clear D. Trimming pared 2 bases from V and 1 base from J, leaving 11 bases between. Germline V gives CDR1 KGHSH, CDR2 LQKENI. CDR3 length: 16 amino acids. The CDR3 is CASSPKGLGNTGELFF. The CDR3 bases are TGTGCCAGCTCACCAAAAGGCCTTGGGAACACCGGGGAGCTGTTTTTT. The full variable domain, completed using reference TRBV18 and TRBJ2-2, is NAGVMQNPRHLVRRRGQEARLRCSPMKGHSHVYWYRQLPEEGLKFMVYLQKENIIDESGMPKERFSAEFPKEGPSILRIQQVVRGDSAAYFCASSPKGLGNTGELFFGEGSRLTVL.

This clonotype was seen at least ten times. V is TRBV19 and J is TRBJ2-3; 9 bases match TRBD1. Germline V CDR1 and CDR2: LNHDA, SQIVND (reference sequence). This CDR3 has 15 amino acids. Trimming removed 5 bases from V and 2 bases from J; junction bases left unmatched: 5. The CDR3 sequence is CASSLGTGITDTQYF. In DNA form, the CDR3 reads TGTGCCAGTAGTTTGGGGACAGGGATCACAGATACGCAGTATTTT.

This clonotype came up many times. The CDR3 loop is CASSSLQPVTQYF. CDR3 DNA: TGTGCCAGCAGCTCCCTGCAGCCCGTCACCCAGTACTTC. The V call is TRBV7-9, the J call TRBJ2-5; D gene unclear. CDR3 size: 13 residues. Germline loops: CDR1 SEHNR, CDR2 FQNEAQ (reference sequence). Trimming removed 4 bases at V and 8 bases at J, with 14 bases between.

This clonotype appeared many times. This sequence joins TRBV7-2 and TRBJ2-3, with 13 bases that match TRBD2. Germline V CDR1 and CDR2: SGHTA, FQGNSA. The length of the CDR3 is 16 residues. V was clipped by 3 bases and J by 6 bases; unmatched bases: 6. The chain's CDR3 is CASSFGLAGAHDTQYF. In nucleotides, the CDR3 is TGTGCCAGCAGCTTCGGACTAGCGGGAGCCCACGATACGCAGTATTTT.

The chain employs TRBV5-1 and TRBJ2-2; D call uncertain. The CDR3 contains 15 residues. In germline, CDR1 is SGHRS, CDR2 YFSETQ. The V end was cut by 2 bases, the J end by 1 base, with 9 bases between. The CDR3 spells CASSFQLVNTGELFF. Written as DNA, the CDR3 is TGCGCCAGCAGCTTCCAATTAGTGAACACCGGGGAGCTGTTTTTT. Based on the CDR3 plus reference TRBV5-1 and TRBJ2-2, the full variable domain is KAGVTQTPRYLIKTRGQQVTLSCSPISGHRSVSWYQQTPGQGLQFLFEYFSETQRNKGNFPGRFSGRQFSNSRSEMNVSTLELGDSALYLCASSFQLVNTGELFFGEGSRLTVL.

This clonotype was detected only a few times. V is TRBV6-5 and J is TRBJ2-7; D gene ambiguous. This CDR3 has 13 amino acids. From germline, CDR1 is MNHEY and CDR2 SVGAGI. Trimming stripped 2 bases from V and 4 bases from J, with 9 bases between. CDR3 loop: CASSYGSQYEQYF. CDR3 in DNA: TGTGCCAGCAGTTACGGTAGTCAGTACGAGCAGTACTTC.

The V and J genes are TRBV29-1 and TRBJ1-1, with unresolved D. The CDR3 has 13 residues. The V gene lost 7 bases and the J gene lost 0 bases, with 12 bases spanning the gap. Germline V gene lookup returns CDR1 SQVTM and CDR2 ANQGSEA. The CDR3 spells CSAVTGMNTEAFF. CDR3 nucleotide sequence: TGCAGCGCAGTTACGGGTATGAACACTGAAGCTTTCTTT.

CDR3 coding DNA: TGCGCCAGCAGCACCGGACAGGGAGGAGCTGGGGCCAACGTCCTGACTTTC. Translated, it gives CASSTGQGGAGANVLTF. The chain recombines TRBV5-1 with TRBJ2-6; 8 bases match TRBD1. This CDR3 is 17 amino acids long. CDR1 is SGHRS and CDR2 is YFSETQ in the germline V gene. V was pared by 4 bases and J by 2 bases, with 8 bases of the junction left unmatched.

The gene calls are TRBV28 and TRBJ2-5; the D is unclear. The CDR3 extends over 14 amino acids. Germline lookup yields CDR1 MDHEN and CDR2 SYDVKM. The V gene lost 4 bases and the J gene lost 1 base, with 10 bases spanning the gap. For the CDR3, the DNA is TGTGCCAGCAGTTCCGTCGGCTCCCAAGAGACCCAGTACTTC. This sequence encodes CASSSVGSQETQYF.

This clonotype turned up a few times. The chain has TRBV7-2 and TRBJ2-3; 15 bases agree with TRBD2. CDR3 size: 15 residues. Germline V gene data show CDR1 as SGHTA and CDR2 as FQGNSA. The V and J ends lost 4 bases and 6 bases, in that order; junction bases with no gene match: 2. The CDR3 protein is CASSWTSGGADTQYF. The CDR3 DNA is TGTGCCAGCAGCTGGACTAGCGGGGGGGCGGATACGCAGTATTTT.

The CDR3 DNA is TGCAGCGTTTTTGTCCCAGTGGTCTATGGCTACACCTTC. Translated, it gives CSVFVPVVYGYTF. The V call is TRBV29-1, the J call TRBJ1-2, with D unclear. The CDR3 has 13 residues. The germline CDR1 and CDR2 sequences are SQVTM and ANQGSEA. Trimming took 5 bases from V and 4 from J, leaving 14 bases between them.

Only a few counts were recorded for this clonotype. CDR3 residues: CASSLTRAGDGYTF. CDR3 bases: TGTGCCAGCAGCCTAACCCGGGCAGGGGATGGCTACACCTTC. The J gene is TRBJ1-2, the V gene TRBV11-2, with D maybe TRBD1 (6 bases). V was clipped by 5 bases and J by 6 bases, with 16 bases between them. This CDR3 spans 14 amino acids. The germline CDR1 and CDR2 sequences are SGHAT and FQNNGV.

The chain uses TRBV9 and TRBJ1-1; D gene uncertain. Germline assignment: CDR1 SGDLS and CDR2 YYNGEE. The V end was cut by 0 bases, the J end by 1 base, with 7 bases between. The CDR3 extends over 14 amino acids. In DNA form, the CDR3 reads TGTGCCAGCAGCGTAGGGTTAGAGAACACTGAAGCTTTCTTT. Its protein is CASSVGLENTEAFF.

The sample holds one count of this clonotype. The V gene is TRBV7-2, the J gene TRBJ2-3, with TRBD2 matching over 9 bases. With 5 bases clipped from V and 6 bases from J, the junction kept 12 bases outside the gene matches. The CDR3 has 16 residues. CDR1 is SGHTA, CDR2 FQGNSA, per germline. The CDR3 region is CASSPQGLAGLDTQYF. CDR3 DNA: TGTGCCAGCAGCCCACAGGGACTAGCTGGATTGGATACGCAGTATTTT.

The V call is TRBV11-2, the J call TRBJ1-1; unclear D gene. Germline lookup yields CDR1 SGHAT and CDR2 FQNNGV. Trimming left V 6 bases short and J 1 base short, with 12 bases between. The CDR3 length is 14 residues. CDR3 sequence reads: CASRTSLTNTEAFF. The CDR3, as DNA: TGTGCCAGCAGGACCTCGCTTACGAACACTGAAGCTTTCTTT.